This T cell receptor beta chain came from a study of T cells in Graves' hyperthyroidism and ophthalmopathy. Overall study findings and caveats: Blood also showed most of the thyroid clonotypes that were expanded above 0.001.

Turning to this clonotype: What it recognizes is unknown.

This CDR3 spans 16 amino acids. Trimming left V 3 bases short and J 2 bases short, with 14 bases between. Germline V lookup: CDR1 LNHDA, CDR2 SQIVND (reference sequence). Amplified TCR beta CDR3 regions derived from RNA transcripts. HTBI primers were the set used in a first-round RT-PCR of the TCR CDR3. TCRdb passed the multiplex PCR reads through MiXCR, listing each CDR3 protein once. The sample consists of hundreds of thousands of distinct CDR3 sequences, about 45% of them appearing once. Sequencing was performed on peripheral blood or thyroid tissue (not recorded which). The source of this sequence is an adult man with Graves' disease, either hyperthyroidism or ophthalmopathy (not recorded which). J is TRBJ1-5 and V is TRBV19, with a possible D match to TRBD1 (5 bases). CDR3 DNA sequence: TGTGCCAGTAGTATGGGGGGGAACAATCGCAATCAGCCCCAGCATTTT. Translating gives CASSMGGNNRNQPQHF.